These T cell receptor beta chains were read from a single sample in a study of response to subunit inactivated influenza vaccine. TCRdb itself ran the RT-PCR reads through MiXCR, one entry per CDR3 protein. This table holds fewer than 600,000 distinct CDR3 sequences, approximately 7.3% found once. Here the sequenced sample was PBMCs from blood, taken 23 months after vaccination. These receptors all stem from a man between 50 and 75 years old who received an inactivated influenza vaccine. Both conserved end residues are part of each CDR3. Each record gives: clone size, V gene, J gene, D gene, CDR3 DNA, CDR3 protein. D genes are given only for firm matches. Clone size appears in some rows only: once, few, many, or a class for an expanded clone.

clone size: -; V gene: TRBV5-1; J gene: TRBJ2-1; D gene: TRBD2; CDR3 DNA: TGCGCCAGCAGCCAGACTAGCGGGGGCGGGAATGAGCAGTTCTTC; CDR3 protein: CASSQTSGGGNEQFF
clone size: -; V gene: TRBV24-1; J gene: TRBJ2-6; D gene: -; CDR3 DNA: TGTGCCACCAGTGGGGGTCCTGGGGCCAACGTCCTGACTTTC; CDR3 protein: CATSGGPGANVLTF
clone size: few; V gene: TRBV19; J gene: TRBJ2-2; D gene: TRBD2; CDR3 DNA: TGTGCCAGTAGTATGGGACTAGCGGAGAACACCGGGGAGCTGTTTTTT; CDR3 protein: CASSMGLAENTGELFF
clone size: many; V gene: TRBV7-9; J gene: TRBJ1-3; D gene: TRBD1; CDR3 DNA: TGTGCCAGCAGCTCTAGACAGGGAGTTATCTCTGGAAACACCATATATTTT; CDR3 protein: CASSSRQGVISGNTIYF
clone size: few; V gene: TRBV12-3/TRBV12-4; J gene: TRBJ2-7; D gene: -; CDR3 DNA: TGTGCCAGCAGTTCGACCGGGACGGCAATATACGAGCAGTACTTC; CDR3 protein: CASSSTGTAIYEQYF
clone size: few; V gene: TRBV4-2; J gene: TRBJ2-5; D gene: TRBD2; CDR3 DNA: TGTGCCAGCGGACGCGGGGGGGGCCAAGAGACCCAGTACTTC; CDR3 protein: CASGRGGGQETQYF
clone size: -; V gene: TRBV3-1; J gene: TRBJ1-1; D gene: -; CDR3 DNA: TGTGCCAGCAGCCCCCGGGTCTCCGTCACTGAAGCTTTCTTT; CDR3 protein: CASSPRVSVTEAFF
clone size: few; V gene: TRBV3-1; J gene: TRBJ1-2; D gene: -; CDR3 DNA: TGTGCCAGCAGCCTACAGGGTGCAGGGGACTATGGCTACACCTTC; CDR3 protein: CASSLQGAGDYGYTF
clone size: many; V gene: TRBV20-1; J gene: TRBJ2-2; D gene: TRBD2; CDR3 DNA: TGCAGTGCTAGAGATTGGGGACTAGCGGGTTCGAACACCGGGGAGCTGTTTTTT; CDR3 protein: CSARDWGLAGSNTGELFF
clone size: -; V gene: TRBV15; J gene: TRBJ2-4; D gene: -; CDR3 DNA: TGTGCCACCAGCAGAGGTCAGGGGTGGGAAAACATTCAGTACTTC; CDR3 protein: CATSRGQGWENIQYF
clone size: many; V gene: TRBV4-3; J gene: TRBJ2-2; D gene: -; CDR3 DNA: TGCGCCAGCCGGGGGCTAAACACCGGGGAGCTGTTTTTT; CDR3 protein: CASRGLNTGELFF
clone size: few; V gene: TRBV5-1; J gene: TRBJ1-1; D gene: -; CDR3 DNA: TGCGCCAGCAGCCCAGGGGACAAGAACACTGAAGCTTTCTTT; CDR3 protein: CASSPGDKNTEAFF
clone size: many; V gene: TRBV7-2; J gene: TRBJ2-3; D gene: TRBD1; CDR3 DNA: TGTGCCAGCACCCCCGACAGGGGCACAGATACGCAGTATTTT; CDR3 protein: CASTPDRGTDTQYF
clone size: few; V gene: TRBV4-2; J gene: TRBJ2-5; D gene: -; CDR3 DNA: TGTGCCAGCAGCCAAGAGACGGGGGCGATCCAAGAGACCCAGTACTTC; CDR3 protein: CASSQETGAIQETQYF
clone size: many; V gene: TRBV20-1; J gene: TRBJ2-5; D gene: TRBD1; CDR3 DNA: TGCAGTGCTAGTAGGACAGGGGACTTCCAAGAGACCCAGTACTTC; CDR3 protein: CSASRTGDFQETQYF